The text below deals with one T cell receptor beta chain. These data belong to a study of blood T cell repertoires in COVID-19. Study in general: The United States, Italy and Spain were the sources of the acute and convalescent COVID-19 samples.

The data were produced by immunoSEQ multiplex PCR, yet TCRdb's version contains in-frame clones alone and is incomplete. This table has more than 110,000 clones, roughly four fifths appearing once. The germline V and J ends were trimmed by 0 bases and 4 bases, with 12 bases remaining between them. CDR1 and CDR2 (germline): MNHNS, SASEGT. This CDR3 spans 15 amino acids. Sequenced input: peripheral blood. The TCR originated in a human donor in a cohort sampled during active COVID-19. This sequence joins TRBV6-1 and TRBJ1-1; D ambiguous. The CDR3 nucleotides are TGTGCCAGCAGTGAAGCGGAGGGCGAGAGCACTGAAGCTTTCTTT. Amino acid sequence: CASSEAEGESTEAFF.